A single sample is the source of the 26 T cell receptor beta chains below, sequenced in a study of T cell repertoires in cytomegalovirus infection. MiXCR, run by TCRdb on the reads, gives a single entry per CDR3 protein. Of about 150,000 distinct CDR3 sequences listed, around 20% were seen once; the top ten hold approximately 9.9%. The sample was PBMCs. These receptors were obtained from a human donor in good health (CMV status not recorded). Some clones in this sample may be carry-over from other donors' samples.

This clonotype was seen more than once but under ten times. For the CDR3, the DNA is TGTGCCAGCAGCCCGGACAGGGGGGTCTACGAGCAGTACTTC. Protein product: CASSPDRGVYEQYF. The chain uses TRBV4-2 and TRBJ2-7; 10 bases are shared with TRBD1. This CDR3 comprises 14 residues. J gave up 3 bases and V 4 bases, and 3 bases lay outside the gene matches. Germline assignment: CDR1 LGHNA and CDR2 YNFKEQ.

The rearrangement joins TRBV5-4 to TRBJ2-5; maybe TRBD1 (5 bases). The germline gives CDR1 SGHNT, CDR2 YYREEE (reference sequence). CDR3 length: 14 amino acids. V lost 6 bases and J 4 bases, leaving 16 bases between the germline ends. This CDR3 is CASKTGLGPETQYF. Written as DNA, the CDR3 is TGTGCCAGCAAAACCGGGCTGGGGCCAGAGACCCAGTACTTC.

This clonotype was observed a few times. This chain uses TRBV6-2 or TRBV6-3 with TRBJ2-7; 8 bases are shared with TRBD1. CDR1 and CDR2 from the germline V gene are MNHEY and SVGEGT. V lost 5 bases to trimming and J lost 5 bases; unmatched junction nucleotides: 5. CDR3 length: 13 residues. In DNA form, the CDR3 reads TGTGCCAGCAGTCCGGACAGGGACGACGAGCAGTACTTC. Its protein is CASSPDRDDEQYF.

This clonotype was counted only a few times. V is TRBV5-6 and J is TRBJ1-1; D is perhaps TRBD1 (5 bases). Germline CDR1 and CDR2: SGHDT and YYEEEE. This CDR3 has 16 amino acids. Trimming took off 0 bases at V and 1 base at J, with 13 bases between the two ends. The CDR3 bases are TGTGCCAGCAGCTTGGCTAGGGGACGGACGAACACTGAAGCTTTCTTT. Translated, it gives CASSLARGRTNTEAFF.

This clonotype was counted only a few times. CDR3 in amino acids: CAIRGGDNEQFF. DNA for the CDR3: TGTGCCATCCGAGGCGGGGACAATGAGCAGTTCTTC. This chain connects TRBV10-3 to TRBJ2-1; TRBD2 is a possible D gene (6 bases). Germline V gene sequence: CDR1 ENHRY, CDR2 SYGVKD. The ends were cut back, 8 bases at V and 5 bases at J, with 10 bases in the middle. The CDR3 runs 12 residues.

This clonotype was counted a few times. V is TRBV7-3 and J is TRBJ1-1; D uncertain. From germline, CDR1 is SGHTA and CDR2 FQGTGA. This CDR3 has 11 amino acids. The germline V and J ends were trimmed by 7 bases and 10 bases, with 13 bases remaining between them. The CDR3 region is CASITAAGAFF. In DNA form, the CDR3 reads TGTGCCAGCATTACGGCGGCTGGAGCTTTCTTT.

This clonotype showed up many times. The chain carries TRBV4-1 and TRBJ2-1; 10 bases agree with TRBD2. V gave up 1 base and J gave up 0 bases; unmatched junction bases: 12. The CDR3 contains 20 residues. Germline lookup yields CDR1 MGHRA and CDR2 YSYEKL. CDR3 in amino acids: CASSQVRGLAHSGSYNEQFF. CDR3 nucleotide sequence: TGCGCCAGCAGCCAAGTTAGGGGACTAGCGCATTCGGGCTCCTACAATGAGCAGTTCTTC.

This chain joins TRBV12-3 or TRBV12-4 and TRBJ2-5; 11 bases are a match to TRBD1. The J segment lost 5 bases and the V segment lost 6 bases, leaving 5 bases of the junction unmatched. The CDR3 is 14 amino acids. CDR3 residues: CASSRTGGVETQYF. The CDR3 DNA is TGTGCCAGCAGCCGGACAGGGGGCGTTGAGACCCAGTACTTC.

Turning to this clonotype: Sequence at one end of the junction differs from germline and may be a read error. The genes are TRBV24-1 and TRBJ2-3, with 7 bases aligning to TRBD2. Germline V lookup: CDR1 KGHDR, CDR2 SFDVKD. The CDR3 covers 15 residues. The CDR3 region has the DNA TGTGCCACGGGGCCTGGTGGCGGGAGAGGGGATATGCAGTATTTT. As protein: CATGPGGGRGDMQYF.

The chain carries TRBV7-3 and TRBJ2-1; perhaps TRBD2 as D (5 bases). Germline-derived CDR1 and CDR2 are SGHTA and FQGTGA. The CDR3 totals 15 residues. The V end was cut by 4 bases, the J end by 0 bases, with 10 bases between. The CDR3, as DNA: TGTGCCAGCAGCTGGCGGGTGAGCTCCTACAATGAGCAGTTCTTC. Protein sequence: CASSWRVSSYNEQFF. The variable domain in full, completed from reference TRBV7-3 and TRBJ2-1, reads GAGVSQTPSNKVTEKGKYVELRCDPISGHTALYWYRQSLGQGPEFLIYFQGTGAADDSGLPNDRFFAVRPEGSVSTLKIQRTERGDSAVYLCASSWRVSSYNEQFFGPGTRLTVL.

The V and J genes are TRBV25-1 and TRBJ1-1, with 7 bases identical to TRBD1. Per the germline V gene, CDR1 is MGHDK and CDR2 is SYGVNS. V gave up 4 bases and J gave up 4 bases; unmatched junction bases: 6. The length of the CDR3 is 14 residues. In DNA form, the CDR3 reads TGTGCCAGCAGTGCCCCGGGACAGTTCACTGAAGCTTTCTTT. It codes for CASSAPGQFTEAFF.

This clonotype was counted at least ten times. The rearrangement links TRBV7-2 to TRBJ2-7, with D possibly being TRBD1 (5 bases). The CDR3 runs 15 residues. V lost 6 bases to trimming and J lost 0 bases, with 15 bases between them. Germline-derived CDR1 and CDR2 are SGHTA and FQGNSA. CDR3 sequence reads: CASRVSLDNSYEQYF. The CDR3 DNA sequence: TGTGCCAGCAGGGTAAGCCTGGACAACTCCTACGAGCAGTACTTC.

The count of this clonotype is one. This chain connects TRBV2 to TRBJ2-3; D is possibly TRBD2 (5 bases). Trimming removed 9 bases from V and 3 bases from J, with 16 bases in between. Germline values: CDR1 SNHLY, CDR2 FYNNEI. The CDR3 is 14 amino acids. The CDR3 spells CASVEGAGTDTQYF. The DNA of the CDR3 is TGTGCCAGTGTAGAGGGAGCCGGAACAGATACGCAGTATTTT.

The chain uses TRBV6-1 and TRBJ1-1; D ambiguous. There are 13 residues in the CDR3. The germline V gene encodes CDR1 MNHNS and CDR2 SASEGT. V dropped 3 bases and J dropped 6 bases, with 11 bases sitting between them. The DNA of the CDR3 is TGTGCCAGCAGTGATGGGTTGAAGGCTGAAGCTTTCTTT. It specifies CASSDGLKAEAFF.

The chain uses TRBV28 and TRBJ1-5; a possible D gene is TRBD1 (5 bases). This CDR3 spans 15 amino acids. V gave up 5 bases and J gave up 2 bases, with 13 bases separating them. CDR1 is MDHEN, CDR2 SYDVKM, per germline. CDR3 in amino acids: CASSPGGGGNQPQHF. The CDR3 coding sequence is TGTGCCAGCAGTCCCGGGGGGGGGGGCAATCAGCCCCAGCATTTT.

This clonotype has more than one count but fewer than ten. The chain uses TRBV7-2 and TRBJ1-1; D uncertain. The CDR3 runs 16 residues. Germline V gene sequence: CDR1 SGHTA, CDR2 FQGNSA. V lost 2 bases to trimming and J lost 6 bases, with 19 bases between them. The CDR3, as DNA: TGTGCCAGCAGCTTAAAATGGGGAAACCCTAGAGCTGAAGCTTTCTTT. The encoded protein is CASSLKWGNPRAEAFF.

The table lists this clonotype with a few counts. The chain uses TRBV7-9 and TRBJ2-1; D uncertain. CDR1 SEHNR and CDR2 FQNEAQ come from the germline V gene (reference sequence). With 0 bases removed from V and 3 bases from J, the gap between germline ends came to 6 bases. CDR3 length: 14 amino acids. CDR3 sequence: CASSLAALYNEQFF. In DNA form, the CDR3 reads TGTGCCAGCAGCTTAGCAGCCCTCTACAATGAGCAGTTCTTC. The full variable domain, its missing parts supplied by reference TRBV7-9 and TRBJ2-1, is DTGVSQNPRHKITKRGQNVTFRCDPISEHNRLYWYRQTLGQGPEFLTYFQNEAQLEKSRLLSDRFSAERPKGSFSTLEIQRTEQGDSAMYLCASSLAALYNEQFFGPGTRLTVL.

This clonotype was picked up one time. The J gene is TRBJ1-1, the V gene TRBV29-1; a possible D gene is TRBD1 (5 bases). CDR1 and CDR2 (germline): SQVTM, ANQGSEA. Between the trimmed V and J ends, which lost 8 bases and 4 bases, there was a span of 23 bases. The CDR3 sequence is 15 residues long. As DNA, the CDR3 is TGCAGCCCTTTTAAGAGGGCAGGGACTGCCACTGAAGCTTTCTTT. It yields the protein CSPFKRAGTATEAFF.

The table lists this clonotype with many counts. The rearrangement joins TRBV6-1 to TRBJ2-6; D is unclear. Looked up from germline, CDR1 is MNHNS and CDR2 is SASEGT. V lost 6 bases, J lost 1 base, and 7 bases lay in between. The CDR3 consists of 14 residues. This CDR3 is CASSPRSGANVLTF. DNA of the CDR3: TGTGCCAGCAGCCCGAGGTCTGGGGCCAACGTCCTGACTTTC.

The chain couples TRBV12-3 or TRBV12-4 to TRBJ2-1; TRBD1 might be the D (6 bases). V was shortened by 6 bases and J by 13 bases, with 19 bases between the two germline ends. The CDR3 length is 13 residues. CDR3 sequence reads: CASSSSVGQSQFF. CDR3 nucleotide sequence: TGTGCCAGCAGCTCTTCAGTCGGACAGAGCCAGTTCTTC.

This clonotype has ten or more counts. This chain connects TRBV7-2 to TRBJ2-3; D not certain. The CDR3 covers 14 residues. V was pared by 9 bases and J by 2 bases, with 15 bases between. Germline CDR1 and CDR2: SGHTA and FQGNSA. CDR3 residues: CASDTSRPTDTQYF. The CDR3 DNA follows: TGTGCCAGTGACACAAGCCGACCCACAGATACGCAGTATTTT.

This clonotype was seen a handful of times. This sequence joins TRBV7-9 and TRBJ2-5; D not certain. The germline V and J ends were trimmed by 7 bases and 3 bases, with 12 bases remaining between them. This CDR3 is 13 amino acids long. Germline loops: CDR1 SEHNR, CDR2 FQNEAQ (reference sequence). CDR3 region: CASTDLVEETQYF. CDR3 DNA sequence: TGTGCCAGCACCGATTTGGTTGAAGAGACCCAGTACTTC. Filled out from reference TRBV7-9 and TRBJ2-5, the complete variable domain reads DTGVSQNPRHKITKRGQNVTFRCDPISEHNRLYWYRQTLGQGPEFLTYFQNEAQLEKSRLLSDRFSAERPKGSFSTLEIQRTEQGDSAMYLCASTDLVEETQYFGPGTRLLVL.

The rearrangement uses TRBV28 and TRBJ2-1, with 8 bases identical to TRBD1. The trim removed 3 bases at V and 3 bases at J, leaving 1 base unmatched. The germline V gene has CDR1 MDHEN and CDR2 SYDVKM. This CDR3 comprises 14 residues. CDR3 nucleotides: TGTGCCAGCAGTTTTGGACAGGGCTACAATGAGCAGTTCTTC. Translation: CASSFGQGYNEQFF.

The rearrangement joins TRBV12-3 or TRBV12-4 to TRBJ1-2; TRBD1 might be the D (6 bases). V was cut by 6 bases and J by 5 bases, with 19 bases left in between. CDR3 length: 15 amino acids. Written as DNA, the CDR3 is TGTGCCAGCAGGTCTCAACAGGGAGGCCTATATGGCTACACCTTC. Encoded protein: CASRSQQGGLYGYTF.

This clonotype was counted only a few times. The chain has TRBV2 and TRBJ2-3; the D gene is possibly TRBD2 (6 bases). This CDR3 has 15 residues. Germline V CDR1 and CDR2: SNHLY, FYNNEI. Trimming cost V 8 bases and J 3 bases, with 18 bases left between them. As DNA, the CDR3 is TGTGCCAGCGATACATCGGGGGTTCGAACAGATACGCAGTATTTT. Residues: CASDTSGVRTDTQYF.

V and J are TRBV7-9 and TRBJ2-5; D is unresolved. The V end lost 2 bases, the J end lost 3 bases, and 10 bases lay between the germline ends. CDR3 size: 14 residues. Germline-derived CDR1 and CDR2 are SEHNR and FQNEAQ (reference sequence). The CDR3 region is CASSLRAYEETQYF. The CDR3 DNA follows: TGTGCCAGCAGCTTACGGGCCTACGAAGAGACCCAGTACTTC.